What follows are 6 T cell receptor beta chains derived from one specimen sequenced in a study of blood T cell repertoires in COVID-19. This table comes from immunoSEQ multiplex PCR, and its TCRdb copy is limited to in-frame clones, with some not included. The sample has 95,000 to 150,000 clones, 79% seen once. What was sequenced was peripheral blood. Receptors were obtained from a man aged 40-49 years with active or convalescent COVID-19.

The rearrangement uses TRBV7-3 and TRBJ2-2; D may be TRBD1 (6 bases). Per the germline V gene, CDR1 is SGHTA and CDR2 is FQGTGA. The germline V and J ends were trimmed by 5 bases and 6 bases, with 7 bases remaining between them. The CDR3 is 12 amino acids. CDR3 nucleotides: TGTGCCAGCAGCCCAGGGGCCGGGGAGCTGTTTTTT. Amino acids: CASSPGAGELFF.

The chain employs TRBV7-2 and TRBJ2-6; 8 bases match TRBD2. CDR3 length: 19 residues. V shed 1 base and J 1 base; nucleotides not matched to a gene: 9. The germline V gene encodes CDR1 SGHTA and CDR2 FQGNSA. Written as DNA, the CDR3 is TGTGCCAGCAGCTTAGGGGTTAGCGGGGCCGGGTCTGGGGCCAACGTCCTGACTTTC. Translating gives CASSLGVSGAGSGANVLTF.

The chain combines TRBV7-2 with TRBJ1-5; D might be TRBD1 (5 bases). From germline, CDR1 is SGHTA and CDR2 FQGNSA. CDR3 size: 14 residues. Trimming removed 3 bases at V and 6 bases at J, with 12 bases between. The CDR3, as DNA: TGTGCCAGCAGCTTGGGGGGAGTTAGTCAGCCCCAGCATTTT. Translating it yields CASSLGGVSQPQHF.

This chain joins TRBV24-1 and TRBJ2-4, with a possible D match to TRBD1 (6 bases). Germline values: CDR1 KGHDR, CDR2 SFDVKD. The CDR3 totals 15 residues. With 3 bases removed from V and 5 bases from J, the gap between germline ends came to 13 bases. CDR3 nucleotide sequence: TGTGCCACCAGTGATGCCCGGGACATACAAAACATTCAGTACTTC. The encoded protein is CATSDARDIQNIQYF.

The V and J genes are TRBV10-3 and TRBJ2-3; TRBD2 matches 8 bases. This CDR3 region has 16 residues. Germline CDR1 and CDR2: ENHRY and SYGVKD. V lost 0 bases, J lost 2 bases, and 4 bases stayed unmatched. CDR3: CAISESSGGATDTQYF. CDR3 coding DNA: TGTGCCATCAGTGAGTCCTCGGGGGGGGCCACAGATACGCAGTATTTT.

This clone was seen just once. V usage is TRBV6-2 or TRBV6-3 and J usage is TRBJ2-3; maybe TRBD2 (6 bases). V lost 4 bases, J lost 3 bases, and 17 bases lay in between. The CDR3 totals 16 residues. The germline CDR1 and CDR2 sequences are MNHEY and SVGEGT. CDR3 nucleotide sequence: TGTGCCAGCAGTTTGAGCGGGCAAAACCCTACAGATACGCAGTATTTT. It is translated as CASSLSGQNPTDTQYF.